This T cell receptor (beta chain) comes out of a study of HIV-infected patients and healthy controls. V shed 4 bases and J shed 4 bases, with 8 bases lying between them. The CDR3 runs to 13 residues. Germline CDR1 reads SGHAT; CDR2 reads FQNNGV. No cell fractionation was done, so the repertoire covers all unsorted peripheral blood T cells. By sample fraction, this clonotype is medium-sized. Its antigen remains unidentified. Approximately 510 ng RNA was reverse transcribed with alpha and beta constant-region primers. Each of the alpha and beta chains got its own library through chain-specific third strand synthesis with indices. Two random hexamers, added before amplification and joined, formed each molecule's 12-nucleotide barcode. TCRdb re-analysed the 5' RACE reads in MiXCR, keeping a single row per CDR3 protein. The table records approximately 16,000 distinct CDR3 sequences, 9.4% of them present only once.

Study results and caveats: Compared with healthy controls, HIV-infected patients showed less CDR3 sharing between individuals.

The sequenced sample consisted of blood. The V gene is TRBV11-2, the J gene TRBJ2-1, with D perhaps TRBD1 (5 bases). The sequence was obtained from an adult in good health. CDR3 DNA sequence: TGTGCCAGCAGCTCTACAGGATACAATGAGCAGTTCTTC. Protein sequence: CASSSTGYNEQFF.